These 19 T cell receptor beta chains share one sample of origin, sequenced in a study of T cell repertoires in cytomegalovirus infection. TCRdb passed the reads through MiXCR, listing each CDR3 protein once. The table lists around 300,000 distinct CDR3 sequences, 25% of them singletons. Sequenced input: PBMCs. The receptors were gathered from a human donor in good health (CMV status not recorded). Some clones in this sample may be carry-over from other donors' samples.

V gene TRBV6-5 combines with J gene TRBJ2-1; 14 bases line up with TRBD2. The CDR3 has 16 residues. The germline gives CDR1 MNHEY, CDR2 SVGAGI. Losses at the gene ends were 4 bases for V and 6 bases for J; bases not matched to a gene: 5. CDR3 region: CASSSPTSGRVNEQFF. CDR3 nucleotides: TGTGCCAGCAGTTCCCCGACTAGCGGGAGGGTCAATGAGCAGTTCTTC.

The chain has TRBV27 and TRBJ1-2; D call uncertain. The CDR3 is made up of 16 amino acids. Germline-derived CDR1 and CDR2 are MNHEY and SMNVEV (reference sequence). The V gene lost 6 bases and the J gene lost 4 bases, with 21 bases spanning the gap. CDR3 nucleotides: TGTGCCAGCAGGAAAACTCTTTCCCCAAATCCCTATGGCTACACCTTC. It encodes CASRKTLSPNPYGYTF.

The chain couples TRBV5-1 to TRBJ1-2; a weak D match, TRBD1 (5 bases). Germline CDR1 and CDR2: SGHRS and YFSETQ. The CDR3 has 15 residues. Deletions cut 0 bases from V and 1 base from J, with 10 bases between. CDR3 DNA: TGCGCCAGCAGCTTGGAATCAGGGCTTAACTATGGCTACACCTTC. Translating it yields CASSLESGLNYGYTF.

This chain connects TRBV5-6 to TRBJ2-7; the D is unclear. Per germline, CDR1 SGHDT and CDR2 YYEEEE. The germline V and J ends were trimmed by 2 bases and 2 bases, with 14 bases remaining between them. The CDR3 totals 15 residues. The CDR3 DNA is TGTGCCAGCAGCTTTTACCCAGACAATACCTACGAGCAGTACTTC. Translation gives CASSFYPDNTYEQYF.

V usage is TRBV25-1 and J usage is TRBJ2-5, with a tentative D call TRBD2 (7 bases). Trimming cost V 2 bases and J 5 bases, with 15 bases left between them. The CDR3 covers 15 residues. Germline assignment: CDR1 MGHDK and CDR2 SYGVNS. CDR3: CASSERGAQGETQYF. CDR3 DNA sequence: TGTGCCAGCAGTGAACGGGGGGCGCAGGGGGAGACCCAGTACTTC.

The chain combines TRBV12-3 or TRBV12-4 with TRBJ1-5; D possibly corresponds to TRBD1 (5 bases). CDR3 length equals 15 residues. The germline V and J ends were trimmed by 6 bases and 0 bases, with 12 bases remaining between them. CDR3 loop: CASREGTHSNQPQHF. The DNA of the CDR3 is TGTGCCAGCAGAGAAGGGACCCATAGCAATCAGCCCCAGCATTTT.

This clonotype was observed many times. The chain links TRBV11-3 to TRBJ2-3, with D possibly TRBD2 on 5 matching bases. Trimming pared 5 bases from V and 2 bases from J, leaving 14 bases between. Looked up from germline, CDR1 is SGHNT and CDR2 is YENEEA. This CDR3 comprises 15 residues. CDR3 sequence: CASSPIWGDTDTQYF. The CDR3 region has the DNA TGTGCCAGCAGCCCGATATGGGGAGACACAGATACGCAGTATTTT.

This clonotype was counted a few times. This rearrangement joins TRBV19 to TRBJ1-5, with TRBD1 matching over 7 bases. The CDR3 has 18 amino acids. Trimming at V came to 4 bases and at J to 0 bases, leaving 12 bases not matched to a gene. CDR1 is LNHDA, CDR2 SQIVND, per germline (reference sequence). CDR3: CASSTPSTGYYSNQPQHF. DNA for the CDR3: TGTGCCAGTAGTACACCCTCGACAGGGTACTATAGCAATCAGCCCCAGCATTTT.

This clonotype has just a few counts. This rearrangement joins TRBV20-1 to TRBJ1-3, with D perhaps TRBD1 (5 bases). Trimming removed 3 bases from V and 5 bases from J, with 11 bases in between. Germline V CDR1 and CDR2: DFQATT, SNEGSKA (reference sequence). This CDR3 is built from 13 residues. The CDR3 region is CSASDSIRNTIYF. The CDR3 DNA is TGCAGTGCTAGCGACAGTATAAGAAACACCATATATTTT.

In regard to this clonotype: A much larger clonotype is one base distant, so this may be a read error. The V gene is TRBV7-2, the J gene TRBJ2-5; TRBD1 might be the D (5 bases). Germline V lookup: CDR1 SGHTA, CDR2 FQGNSA. Trimming took off 5 bases at V and 9 bases at J, with 19 bases between the two ends. The CDR3 loop spans 14 amino acids. Here the CDR3 reads CASSVGKAPRAQYF. In DNA form, the CDR3 reads TGTGCCAGCAGCGTAGGGAAGGCTCCCAGGGCCCAGTACTTC.

The V gene is TRBV27, the J gene TRBJ2-3; 11 nucleotides agree with TRBD2. Trimming took 3 bases from V and 6 from J; bases not matched to a gene: 2. This CDR3 spans 14 amino acids. Germline loops: CDR1 MNHEY, CDR2 SMNVEV (reference sequence). CDR3 DNA sequence: TGTGCCAGCAGTTTTCGACTAGCGGGGGATACGCAGTATTTT. This gives the protein CASSFRLAGDTQYF.

This sequence joins TRBV24-1 and TRBJ1-4; D gene unclear. Germline V gives CDR1 KGHDR, CDR2 SFDVKD. This CDR3 contains 16 residues. Trimming removed 3 bases from V and 4 bases from J, with 14 bases in between. CDR3 region: CATSDGNGADNEKLFF. CDR3 bases: TGTGCCACCAGTGATGGAAACGGAGCGGATAATGAAAAACTGTTTTTT.

This clonotype was recorded many times. V gene TRBV7-2 combines with J gene TRBJ2-1; 11 bases are shared with TRBD2. Germline CDR1 SGHTA, CDR2 FQGNSA. V shed 4 bases and J 5 bases; nucleotides not matched to a gene: 4. The CDR3 runs to 15 residues. CDR3 nucleotides: TGTGCCAGCAGCTCCGGACTAGCGGGCGACAATGAGCAGTTCTTC. It specifies CASSSGLAGDNEQFF.

The chain recombines TRBV5-1 with TRBJ2-7; D perhaps matches TRBD2 (5 bases). In germline, CDR1 is SGHRS, CDR2 YFSETQ. The CDR3 spans 14 residues. Trimming took off 0 bases at V and 4 bases at J, with 11 bases between the two ends. For the CDR3, the DNA is TGCGCCAGCAGCTTGGCAAGGAGGATGTACGAGCAGTACTTC. It translates to CASSLARRMYEQYF.

This clonotype was counted once. This chain connects TRBV7-2 to TRBJ1-2; a possible D gene is TRBD1 (6 bases). CDR1 SGHTA and CDR2 FQGNSA come from the germline V gene. The CDR3 is made up of 14 amino acids. Deletions cut 2 bases from V and 5 bases from J, with 12 bases between. The CDR3 coding sequence is TGTGCCAGCAGCTTAAGAGCAGGGGTATATGGCTACACCTTC. Its protein is CASSLRAGVYGYTF. Using reference TRBV7-2 and TRBJ1-2 for the parts outside the CDR3, the full variable domain is GAGVSQSPSNKVTEKGKDVELRCDPISGHTALYWYRQSLGQGLEFLIYFQGNSAPDKSGLPSDRFSAERTGGSVSTLTIQRTQQEDSAVYLCASSLRAGVYGYTFGSGTRLTVV.

Only a few counts were recorded for this clonotype. The rearrangement uses TRBV6-2 or TRBV6-3 and TRBJ1-5, with 7 bases aligning to TRBD1. The CDR3 extends over 14 amino acids. The V segment lost 6 bases and the J segment 6 bases; nucleotides outside the gene matches: 8. Germline V lookup: CDR1 MNHEY, CDR2 SVGEGT. CDR3 in DNA: TGTGCCAGCAGATCCGAGACAGGGCGTCAGCCCCAGCATTTT. Its protein is CASRSETGRQPQHF.

This chain links TRBV28 with TRBJ2-5, with D perhaps matching TRBD2 (6 bases). Trimming stripped 7 bases from V and 5 bases from J, with 17 bases between. In germline, CDR1 is MDHEN, CDR2 SYDVKM. The CDR3 extends over 14 amino acids. CDR3 bases: TGTGCCAGCACCCTAGCTCCAGGAGGGGAGACCCAGTACTTC. It yields the protein CASTLAPGGETQYF.

About this clonotype: A much larger clonotype is one base distant, so this may be a read error. The rearrangement uses TRBV7-2 and TRBJ1-5; the match to TRBD1 covers 8 bases. The CDR3 has 14 amino acids. The V and J ends lost 7 bases and 3 bases, in that order; junction bases with no gene match: 5. Germline loops: CDR1 SGHTA, CDR2 FQGNSA. The CDR3: CASTEGQVNQPQHF. CDR3 DNA sequence: TGTGCCAGCACCGAGGGACAGGTCAATCAGCCCCAGCATTTT.

There are a few counts of this clonotype. The V call is TRBV29-1, the J call TRBJ1-4; D is unresolved. The CDR3 has 13 residues. With 4 bases removed from V and 6 bases from J, the gap between germline ends came to 12 bases. Germline assignment: CDR1 SQVTM and CDR2 ANQGSEA. The CDR3 nucleotides read TGCAGCGTTGTTATAAACTGGGATGAAAAACTGTTTTTT. Its protein product is CSVVINWDEKLFF.